The sequence of this T cell receptor beta chain was determined in a study of T-cell reconstitution after alpha-beta-depleted transplantation in children (dated by TCRdb to the mid-2010s). Some background on the complete study: Using TCR repertoire profiling, the study quantitatively followed how T-cell immune reconstitution unfolded in children after TCRalphabeta/CD19-depleted allogeneic hematopoietic cell transplantation.

The treatment or condition label here, explained by the study, means: allogeneic hematopoietic cell transplantation with graft depleted of TCRalphabeta T cells and CD19 B cells. TCRalphabeta/CD19-depleted allogeneic hematopoietic cell grafts were given to the transplant recipients, all of whom were children. The library was prepared using PCR. TCRdb shows the sequencer as Illumina HiSeq 2500. Molecular barcoding was employed in the preparation of TCR libraries, with unique molecular identifiers being used to normalize TCRbeta repertoire quantification. TCRdb trimmed the raw reads at Q25, called clones with MiXCR and kept productive beta chains. All rows with the same CDR3 protein become a single entry with the most common DNA and genes. In all, the sample holds 200,000 to 250,000 distinct CDR3 sequences, and about a tenth of those were seen once. The ten biggest clones cover 28% of the sample. Reading the germline V gene gives CDR1 MNHEY and CDR2 SVGEGT. Including cysteine and phenylalanine, the CDR3 has 14 amino acids. Only CDR3 DNA remains: 42 bases, in frame from the first base. V ends up 8 bases short and J 2 bases short, with an unmatched junction base count of 9.

Here is what the overall study found, with its caveats: Over subsequent months, a decline in hyperexpanded clone frequencies was noted, and after one year, T-cell counts and TCRbeta diversity were mostly ascribed to newly produced T cells. In some patients, the high TCRbeta diversity seen at day 60 was put down to recipient T cells and intrathymic progenitors that had survived conditioning. About two months after transplant, the apparently early recovery of alphabetaT-cell counts reportedly depended on just several hundred clones that had expanded rapidly and came from non-depleted graft cells.

Concerning this clonotype: The antigen this receptor binds is unknown. The sample holds no much larger clone one base away, and base qualities are not on file.

The TCR comes from a child less than two years old with acute myeloid leukemia, due to receive a stem cell transplant. The sequences come from PBMCs, collected before TCRalphabeta/CD19-depleted stem cell transplant. In this chain, TRBV6-2 or TRBV6-3 is recombined with TRBJ2-7; 7 bases in between match TRBD2. The CDR3 region: CASSEAGDTYEQYF. The DNA sequence reads TGTGCCAGCTCGGAGGCGGGAGACACCTACGAGCAGTACTTC.